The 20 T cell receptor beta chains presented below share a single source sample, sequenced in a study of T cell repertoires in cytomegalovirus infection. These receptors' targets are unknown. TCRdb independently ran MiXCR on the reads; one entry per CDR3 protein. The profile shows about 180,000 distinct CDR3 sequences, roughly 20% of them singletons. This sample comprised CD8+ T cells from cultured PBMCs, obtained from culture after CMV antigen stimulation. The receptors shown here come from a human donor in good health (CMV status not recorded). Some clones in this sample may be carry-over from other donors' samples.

CDR3 sequence reads: CASRDGGLDYGYTF. The CDR3 nucleotides read TGTGCCAGCCGGGACGGGGGGCTCGACTATGGCTACACCTTC. The chain carries TRBV6-6 and TRBJ1-2; weak D call: TRBD1 (6 bases). The CDR3 is 14 amino acids. V was trimmed by 8 bases and J by 3 bases, leaving 16 bases between them. Per the germline V gene, CDR1 is MNHNY and CDR2 is SVGAGI (reference sequence).

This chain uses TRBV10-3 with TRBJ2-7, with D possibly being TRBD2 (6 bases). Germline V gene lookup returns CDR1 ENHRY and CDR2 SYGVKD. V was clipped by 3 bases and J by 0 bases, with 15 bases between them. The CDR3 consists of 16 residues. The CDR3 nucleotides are TGTGCCATCAGTGACCCCGGAGGGGAACTCTCCTACGAGCAGTACTTC. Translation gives CAISDPGGELSYEQYF.

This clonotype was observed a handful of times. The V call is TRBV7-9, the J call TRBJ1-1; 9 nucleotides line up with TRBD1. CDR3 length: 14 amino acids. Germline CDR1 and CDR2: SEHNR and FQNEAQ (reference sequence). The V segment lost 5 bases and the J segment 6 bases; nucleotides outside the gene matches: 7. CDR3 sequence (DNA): TGTGCCAGCAGCCAACAGGGGGCTTTCGCTGAAGCTTTCTTT. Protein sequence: CASSQQGAFAEAFF.

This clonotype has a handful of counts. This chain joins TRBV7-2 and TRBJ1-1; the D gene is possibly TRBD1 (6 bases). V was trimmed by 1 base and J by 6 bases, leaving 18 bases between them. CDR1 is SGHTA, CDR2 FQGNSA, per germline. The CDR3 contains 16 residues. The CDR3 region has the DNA TGTGCCAGCAGCTTAGGGTGGGGGCATCTCGGGGCTGAAGCTTTCTTT. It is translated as CASSLGWGHLGAEAFF.

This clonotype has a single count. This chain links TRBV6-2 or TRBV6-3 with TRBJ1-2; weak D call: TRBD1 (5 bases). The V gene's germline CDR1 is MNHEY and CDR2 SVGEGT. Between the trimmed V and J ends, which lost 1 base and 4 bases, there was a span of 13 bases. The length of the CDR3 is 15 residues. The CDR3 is CASSYWDRGTYGYTF. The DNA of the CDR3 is TGTGCCAGCAGTTACTGGGACCGGGGGACCTATGGCTACACCTTC.

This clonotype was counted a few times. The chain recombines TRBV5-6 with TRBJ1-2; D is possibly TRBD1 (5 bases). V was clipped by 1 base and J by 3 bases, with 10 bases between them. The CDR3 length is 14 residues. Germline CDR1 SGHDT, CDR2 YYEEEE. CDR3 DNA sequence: TGTGCCAGCAGCTTGCAGGGTCTTTACTATGGCTACACCTTC. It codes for CASSLQGLYYGYTF.

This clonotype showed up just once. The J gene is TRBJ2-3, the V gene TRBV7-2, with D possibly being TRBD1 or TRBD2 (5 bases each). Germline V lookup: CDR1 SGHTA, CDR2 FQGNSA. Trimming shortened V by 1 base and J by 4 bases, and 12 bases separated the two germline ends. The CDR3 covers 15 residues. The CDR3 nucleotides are TGTGCCAGCAGCTTAGGCTCGGGGCCGGCAGATACGCAGTATTTT. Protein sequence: CASSLGSGPADTQYF.

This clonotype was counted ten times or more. The CDR3, as DNA: TGTGCCAGCAGCCCTGAAACTGGGGCCAACGTCCTGACTTTC. Residues: CASSPETGANVLTF. The chain links TRBV7-3 to TRBJ2-6; D remains ambiguous. CDR3 length equals 14 residues. In germline, CDR1 is SGHTA, CDR2 FQGTGA. V lost 5 bases and J 2 bases, leaving 7 bases between the germline ends.

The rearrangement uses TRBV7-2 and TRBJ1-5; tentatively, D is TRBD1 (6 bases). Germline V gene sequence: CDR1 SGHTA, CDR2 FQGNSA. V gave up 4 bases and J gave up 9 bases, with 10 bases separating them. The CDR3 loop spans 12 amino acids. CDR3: CASSYSGVPQHF. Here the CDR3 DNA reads TGTGCCAGCAGCTATTCAGGGGTGCCCCAGCATTTT.

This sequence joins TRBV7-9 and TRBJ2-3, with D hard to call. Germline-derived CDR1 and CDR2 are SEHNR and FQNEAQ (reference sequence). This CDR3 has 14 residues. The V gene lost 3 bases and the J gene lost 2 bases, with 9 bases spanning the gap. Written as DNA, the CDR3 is TGTGCCAGCAGCTTCACGGGCCTCACAGATACGCAGTATTTT. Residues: CASSFTGLTDTQYF.

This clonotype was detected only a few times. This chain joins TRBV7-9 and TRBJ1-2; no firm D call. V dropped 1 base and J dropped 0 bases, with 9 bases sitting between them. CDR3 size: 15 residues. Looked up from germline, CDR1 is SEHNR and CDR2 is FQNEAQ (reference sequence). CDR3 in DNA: TGTGCCAGCAGCTTAGAGGGATCCCCTAACTATGGCTACACCTTC. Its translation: CASSLEGSPNYGYTF.

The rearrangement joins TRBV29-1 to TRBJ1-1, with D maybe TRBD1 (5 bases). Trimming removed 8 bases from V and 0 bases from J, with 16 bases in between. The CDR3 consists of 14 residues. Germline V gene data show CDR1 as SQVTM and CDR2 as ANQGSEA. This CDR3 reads CSSGTASLNTEAFF. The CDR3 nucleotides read TGCAGCTCCGGGACGGCTTCTTTGAACACTGAAGCTTTCTTT.

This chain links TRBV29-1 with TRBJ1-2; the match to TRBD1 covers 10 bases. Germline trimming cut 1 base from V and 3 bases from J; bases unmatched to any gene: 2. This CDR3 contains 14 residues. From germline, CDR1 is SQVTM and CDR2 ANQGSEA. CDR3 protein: CSVEGDRGDYGYTF. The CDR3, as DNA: TGCAGCGTTGAAGGGGACAGGGGTGACTATGGCTACACCTTC.

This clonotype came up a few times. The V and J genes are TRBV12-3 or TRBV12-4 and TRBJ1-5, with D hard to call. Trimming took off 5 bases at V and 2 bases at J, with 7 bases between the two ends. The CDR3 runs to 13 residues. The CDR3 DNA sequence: TGTGCCAGCAGTGAATTCGGCAATCAGCCCCAGCATTTT. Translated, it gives CASSEFGNQPQHF.

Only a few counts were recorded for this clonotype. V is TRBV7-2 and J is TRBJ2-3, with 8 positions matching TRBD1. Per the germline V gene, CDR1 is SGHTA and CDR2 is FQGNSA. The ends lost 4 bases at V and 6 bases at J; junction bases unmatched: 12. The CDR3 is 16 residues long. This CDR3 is CASSSGTGLFGDTQYF. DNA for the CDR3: TGTGCCAGCAGCTCGGGGACAGGCCTTTTTGGGGATACGCAGTATTTT.

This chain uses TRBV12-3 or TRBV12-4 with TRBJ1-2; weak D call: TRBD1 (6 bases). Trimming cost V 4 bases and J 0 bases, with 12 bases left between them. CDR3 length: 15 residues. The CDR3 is CASSWGPTSNYGYTF. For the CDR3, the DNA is TGTGCCAGCAGTTGGGGGCCGACGTCTAACTATGGCTACACCTTC.

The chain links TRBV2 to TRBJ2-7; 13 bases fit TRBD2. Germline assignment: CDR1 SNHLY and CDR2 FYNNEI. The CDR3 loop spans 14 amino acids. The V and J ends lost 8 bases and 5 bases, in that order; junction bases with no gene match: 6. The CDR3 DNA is TGTGCCAGCGGAGGGACTAGCGGGGTGAACGAGCAGTACTTC. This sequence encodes CASGGTSGVNEQYF. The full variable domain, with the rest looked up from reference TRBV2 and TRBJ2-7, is EPEVTQTPSHQVTQMGQEVILRCVPISNHLYFYWYRQILGQKVEFLVSFYNNEISEKSEIFDDQFSVERPDGSNFTLKIRSTKLEDSAMYFCASGGTSGVNEQYFGPGTRLTVT.

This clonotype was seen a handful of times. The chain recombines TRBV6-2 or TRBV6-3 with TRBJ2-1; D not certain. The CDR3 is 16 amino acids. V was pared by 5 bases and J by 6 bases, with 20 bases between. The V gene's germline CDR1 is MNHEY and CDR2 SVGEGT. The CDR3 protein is CASSPFGVSALNEQFF. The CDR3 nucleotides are TGTGCCAGCAGTCCCTTTGGCGTAAGCGCGCTCAATGAGCAGTTCTTC.

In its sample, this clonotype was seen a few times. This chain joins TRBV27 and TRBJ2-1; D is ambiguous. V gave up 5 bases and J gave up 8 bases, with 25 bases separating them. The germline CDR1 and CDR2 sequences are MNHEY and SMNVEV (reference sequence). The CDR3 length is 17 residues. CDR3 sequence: CASSLNPGLPGNYEQFF. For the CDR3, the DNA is TGTGCCAGCAGTCTCAACCCCGGGTTACCCGGTAACTATGAGCAGTTCTTC.

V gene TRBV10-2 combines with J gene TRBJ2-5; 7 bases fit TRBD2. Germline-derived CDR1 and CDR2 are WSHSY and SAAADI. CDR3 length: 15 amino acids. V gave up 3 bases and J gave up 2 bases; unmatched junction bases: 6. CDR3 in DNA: TGCGCCAGCAGTGAAAGCGGGGAAGATCAAGAGACCCAGTACTTC. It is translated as CASSESGEDQETQYF.